A single count supports the clone carrying this T cell receptor beta chain. The length of the CDR3 is 15 residues. Germline V gives CDR1 MDHEN, CDR2 SYDVKM. Trimming left V 6 bases short and J 3 bases short, with 17 bases between. The sample originates from a study of blood T cell repertoires in COVID-19. For the study at large: Some COVID-19 samples were acute and others convalescent; all came from the United States, Italy and Spain. PBMCs, B-cell-depleted T cells, or T cells provided the cDNA or gDNA that made up the material.

Authors' data handling: Reference gene primer amplification gave nucleated cell count estimates. The data were produced by immunoSEQ multiplex PCR, yet TCRdb's version contains in-frame clones alone and is incomplete. V, J and clone size reflect that table, while D and trimming were determined from the DNA. This table holds approximately 150,000 clones, over 70% found once. V usage is TRBV28 and J usage is TRBJ1-1; D is perhaps TRBD1 (6 bases). Material: peripheral blood. This TCR came from a woman aged 70 to 79 who had recovered from COVID-19. The CDR3 nucleotides are TGTGCCAGCAGCCCTGGGGGCCCCCGGGACACTGAAGCTTTCTTT. This gives the protein CASSPGGPRDTEAFF.